This T cell receptor (beta chain) comes out of a study of memory CD4+ T cells and cytomegalovirus serostatus. Study-level background: Healthy Belgian adult donors included nine or ten CMV-positive and 24 CMV-negative people.

Single viable CD3+CD4+CD8-CD45RO+ cells were sorted as the memory CD4+ T cells. Positive selection with CD4 microbeads enriched total CD4+ T cells. Of note for this clone: No antigen is known for it.

In the original analysis: After removing out-of-frame reads, around 2.2 million distinct TCRbeta sequences remained. Measured with immunoSEQ multiplex PCR; TCRdb has only the in-frame clones, and not every one. V and J calls and clone size follow that table, whereas D and trimming were derived from the DNA. The table has 25,000 to 30,000 clones, about 78% seen once. Study results and limitations: Each of approximately 70 CMV-associated TCRbeta sequences occurred in one to five individuals.

The germline V and J ends were trimmed by 6 bases and 4 bases, with 16 bases remaining between them. From germline, CDR1 is SGHTA and CDR2 FQGNSA. This CDR3 is 14 amino acids long. Sequencing was done on a sample of memory CD4+ T cells from blood. The TCR originated in an adult in good health and CMV-seronegative. This chain links TRBV7-2 with TRBJ2-7; no definite D call. CDR3 amino acids: CASSYSPSGYEQYF. For the CDR3, the DNA is TGTGCCAGCAGTTACAGCCCGAGTGGGTACGAGCAGTACTTC.